The sequence of this TCR beta chain was determined in a study of blood T cell repertoires in COVID-19. Study at large: The cDNA or gDNA used as material had been derived from T cells, B-cell-depleted T cells, or PBMCs.

Germline V gene data show CDR1 as SEHNR and CDR2 as FQNEAQ (reference sequence). CDR3 length equals 12 residues. The V gene lost 3 bases and the J gene lost 4 bases, with 7 bases spanning the gap. In the original processing: Reference gene primer amplification yielded estimated nucleated cell counts. Here immunoSEQ multiplex PCR was the method, and the copy in TCRdb shows in-frame clones only, minus some. V and J calls and clone size come straight from that table; D and trimming were deduced from the DNA. The table has tens of thousands of clones, approximately 90% seen once. The specimen sequenced was peripheral blood. The rearrangement joins TRBV7-9 to TRBJ2-7; TRBD2 might be the D (5 bases). This receptor was obtained from a man aged 45-60 years with acute or convalescent COVID-19. The CDR3 here is CASSFSGYEQYV. The CDR3 DNA sequence: TGTGCCAGCAGCTTCTCGGGGTACGAGCAGTACGTC.